Presented here are 9 T cell receptor beta chains from one specimen sequenced in a study of regulatory T cells in long-lasting Graves disease (dated by TCRdb to 2020 to 2022). Libraries were prepared through multiplex PCR. The sample was run on an Illumina HiSeq 4000. iRepertoire HTBI primers and Arm-PCR amplification of CDR3 regions were used to construct TCR beta libraries. TCRdb trimmed the raw reads at Q25, called clones with MiXCR and kept productive beta chains. Rows are unified per CDR3 protein, each entry keeping the most common DNA and genes. Across this sample there are over 350,000 distinct CDR3 sequences, with approximately 16% seen only once. The ten largest clonotypes hold about 7.8% of the sample. The meaning of the sample's time point label: newly diagnosed GD, antithyroid drugs for less than 3 months. RNA was extracted from PBMCs in TRIzol for both TCR sequencing and RNA sequencing.

The same data also went into a second study, on T cells in Graves' hyperthyroidism and ophthalmopathy.

Material: peripheral blood mononuclear cells (PBMCs), obtained at new diagnosis, from a patient treated with antithyroid drugs. The receptors originated from a woman aged 40 to 50 with Graves disease. Donor details come from another sample of the same person, matched by shared clones.

The chain combines TRBV20-1 with TRBJ2-1, with 10 bases identical to TRBD2. This CDR3 comprises 17 residues. The germline V gene encodes CDR1 DFQATT and CDR2 SNEGSKA (reference sequence). The V and J ends lost 7 bases and 0 bases, in that order; junction bases with no gene match: 12. For the CDR3, the DNA is TGCAGTGTTAAGCCGGGACTAGCGTCTAGCTCCTACAATGAGCAGTTCTTC. Residues: CSVKPGLASSSYNEQFF.

The V call is TRBV13, the J call TRBJ2-7; 8 nucleotides line up with TRBD1. The CDR3 runs 13 residues. The V segment lost 5 bases and the J segment 6 bases; nucleotides outside the gene matches: 6. Germline loops: CDR1 PRHDT, CDR2 FYEKMQ (reference sequence). The CDR3 region has the DNA TGTGCCAGCAGCCATCGGACAGGGTCCGAGCAGTACTTC. Its translation is CASSHRTGSEQYF.

The table lists this clonotype with many counts. This chain joins TRBV7-2 and TRBJ1-1; D is uncertain. This CDR3 comprises 14 residues. V was pared by 1 base and J by 4 bases, with 10 bases between. Germline V CDR1 and CDR2: SGHTA, FQGNSA. The CDR3 here is CASSLGAAGTEAFF. DNA for the CDR3: TGTGCCAGCAGCTTAGGGGCAGCAGGCACTGAAGCTTTCTTT.

This clonotype was observed many times. V and J are TRBV6-1 and TRBJ2-1; 7 bases fit TRBD2. CDR3 size: 15 residues. The V gene's germline CDR1 is MNHNS and CDR2 SASEGT. V was pared by 1 base and J by 4 bases, with 4 bases of the junction left unmatched. The CDR3: CASSEVGGPYNEQFF. The DNA for the CDR3 is TGTGCCAGCAGTGAAGTGGGAGGGCCTTACAATGAGCAGTTCTTC.

This clonotype was found many times. The chain couples TRBV20-1 to TRBJ2-7; 8 positions match TRBD1. The CDR3 extends over 13 amino acids. Per the germline V gene, CDR1 is DFQATT and CDR2 is SNEGSKA (reference sequence). The junction had 5 bases not matched to a gene; V was cut back by 4 bases and J by 3 bases. The CDR3 region has the DNA TGCAGTGCTACCAGCGGACAGGGCTACGAGCAGTACTTC. Amino acids: CSATSGQGYEQYF.

This chain connects TRBV5-5 to TRBJ2-7; 8 nucleotides match TRBD2. Germline assignment: CDR1 SGHKS and CDR2 YYEKEE (reference sequence). V dropped 0 bases and J dropped 5; count of bases not matched to a gene: 4. This CDR3 spans 14 amino acids. The CDR3: CASSLVLAEHEQYF. In DNA, the CDR3 is TGTGCCAGCAGCTTGGTACTAGCGGAACACGAGCAGTACTTC.

This clonotype turned up a few times. The V call is TRBV5-5, the J call TRBJ2-1, with a weak D call TRBD2 (5 bases). The ends were cut back, 3 bases at V and 0 bases at J, with 13 bases in the middle. The germline V gene has CDR1 SGHKS and CDR2 YYEKEE (reference sequence). CDR3 size: 16 residues. The DNA of the CDR3 is TGTGCCAGCAGCTACTTCCAAGGGAGCTCCTACAATGAGCAGTTCTTC. It yields the protein CASSYFQGSSYNEQFF.

V gene TRBV13 combines with J gene TRBJ2-7, with TRBD2 matching over 8 bases. In germline, CDR1 is PRHDT, CDR2 FYEKMQ (reference sequence). CDR3 length equals 15 residues. Germline trimming cut 5 bases from V and 3 bases from J; bases unmatched to any gene: 9. CDR3 bases: TGTGCCAGCAGCCCTTCTAGCGGGTTCCGCTACGAGCAGTACTTC. This encodes CASSPSSGFRYEQYF.

The chain joins TRBV6-5 to TRBJ2-7, with 12 bases fitting TRBD2. Germline V gene data show CDR1 as MNHEY and CDR2 as SVGAGI. This CDR3 contains 16 residues. Trimming at V came to 4 bases and at J to 2 bases, leaving 6 bases not matched to a gene. The CDR3: CASSLTSGSFAYEQYF. CDR3 nucleotide sequence: TGTGCCAGCAGTTTGACTAGCGGGAGCTTCGCCTACGAGCAGTACTTC.